This TCR beta chain was recovered during a study of shared clonotypes between healthy human individuals. Naivety among CD8 cells was defined by CD45RO negativity and positive CCR7 selection, thereby excluding terminally differentiated effector memory CD45RA+ cells. Using immunoSEQ multiplex PCR, the repertoire was profiled, and TCRdb retains in-frame clones only, with some absent. The sample holds about 2 million clones, roughly 95% seen once. The CDR3 covers 17 residues. From germline, CDR1 is MDHEN and CDR2 SYDVKM. J gave up 3 bases and V 2 bases, and 12 bases lay outside the gene matches. The chain uses TRBV28 and TRBJ1-2; TRBD1 matches 7 bases. The specimen was naive CD8+ T cells sorted from blood. The sequence derives from a man aged 18 to 29 in good health. CDR3 DNA: TGTGCCAGCAGTTTACCAATCCGCACCGACAGGGACTATGGCTACACCTTC. Its translation: CASSLPIRTDRDYGYTF.